This TCR beta chain was found in a study of blood T cell repertoires in COVID-19. Study-level information: Samples representing acute and convalescent COVID-19 were sourced from the United States, Italy and Spain. T cells, B-cell-depleted T cells, or PBMCs provided the cDNA or gDNA that served as material.

Authors' analysis steps: Estimates of nucleated cell counts were drawn from the amplification of reference gene primers. Some clones are missing from TCRdb's copy, which holds only in-frame ones; the method was immunoSEQ multiplex PCR. V and J calls and clone size are as listed in that table; D and trimming were resolved from the DNA. The table has tens of thousands of clones, around nine tenths seen once. The CDR3 is made up of 11 amino acids. Trimming took off 3 bases at V and 4 bases at J, with 3 bases between the two ends. This receptor was identified in an elderly woman with acute or convalescent COVID-19. The chain combines TRBV12-3 or TRBV12-4 with TRBJ1-1; no definite D call. What was sequenced was peripheral blood. The CDR3 region has the DNA TGTGCCAGCAGTTTTAGCACTGAAGCTTTCTTT. Translation: CASSFSTEAFF.